The clone carrying this T cell receptor beta chain occurred many times. Its antigen is as yet unknown. The entry originates in a study of T-cell memory formation after mild COVID-19. Whole-study context: TCR clusters mostly belonged to single donors. Study results and caveats: Researchers report contracting CD4+ clones mostly in CM and EM, with CD8+ clones in EMRA.

From the 5' RACE reads, TCRdb called clonotypes with MiXCR, one entry per CDR3 protein. The repertoire holds about 27,000 distinct CDR3 sequences, with around 7.2% as singletons. What was sequenced was PBMCs or a T cell subset sorted from them (not recorded which). This TCR came from an adult woman who had mild COVID-19 (a few samples of this study predate the infection). Cell type and time point are not known.

The CDR3 spells CASSLTRVTDTQYF. CDR3 DNA sequence: TGTGCCAGCAGCTTGACGAGGGTCACAGATACGCAGTATTTT. The chain couples TRBV5-5 to TRBJ2-3; tentative D call: TRBD2 (5 bases). This CDR3 region has 14 residues. The V end lost 1 base, the J end lost 2 bases, and 8 bases lay between the germline ends. In germline, CDR1 is SGHKS, CDR2 YYEKEE (reference sequence).